This TCR beta chain stems from a study of T cells in Graves' hyperthyroidism and ophthalmopathy. Across 18 months, stable Graves' hyperthyroidism was marked by no progression to ophthalmopathy. Patients aged 18 to 65 had newly diagnosed hyperthyroidism of under 2 months' duration. RNA transcripts yielded amplified TCR beta CDR3 regions. The HTBI primer set drove a first-round RT-PCR of the TCR CDR3. TCRdb fed the multiplex PCR reads into MiXCR, producing one record per CDR3 protein. The sample contains more than 40,000 distinct CDR3 sequences, around half of which appear only once. This clonotype was picked up many times. Antigen specificity is unknown. Findings and caveats of the study: Most thyroid clonotypes that were expanded above 0.001 also turned up in blood. Stable hyperthyroidism was told apart from ophthalmopathy by a model built on 13 V-J features.

V gave up 7 bases and J gave up 5 bases, with 15 bases separating them. This CDR3 contains 13 residues. Germline V gives CDR1 MNHNS, CDR2 SASEGT. The specimen was peripheral blood or thyroid tissue (not recorded which). This chain uses TRBV6-1 with TRBJ2-7; D is unresolved. This sequence originates from a woman aged 45-65 years with Graves' hyperthyroidism. CDR3 protein: CASMALGEHEQYF. CDR3 sequence (DNA): TGTGCCAGCATGGCCCTCGGAGAGCACGAGCAGTACTTC.